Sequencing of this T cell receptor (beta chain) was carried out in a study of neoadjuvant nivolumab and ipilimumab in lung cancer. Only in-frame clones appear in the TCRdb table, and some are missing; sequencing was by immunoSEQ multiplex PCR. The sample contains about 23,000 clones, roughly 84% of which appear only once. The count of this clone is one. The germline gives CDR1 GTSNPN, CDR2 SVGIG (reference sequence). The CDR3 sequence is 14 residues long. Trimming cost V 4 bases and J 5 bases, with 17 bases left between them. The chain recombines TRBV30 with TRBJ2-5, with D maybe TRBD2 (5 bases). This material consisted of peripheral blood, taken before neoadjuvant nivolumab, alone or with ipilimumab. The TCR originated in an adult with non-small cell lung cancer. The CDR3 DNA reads TGTGCCTGGATTCCCCGGGGAGCCCACGAGACCCAGTACTTC. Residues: CAWIPRGAHETQYF.